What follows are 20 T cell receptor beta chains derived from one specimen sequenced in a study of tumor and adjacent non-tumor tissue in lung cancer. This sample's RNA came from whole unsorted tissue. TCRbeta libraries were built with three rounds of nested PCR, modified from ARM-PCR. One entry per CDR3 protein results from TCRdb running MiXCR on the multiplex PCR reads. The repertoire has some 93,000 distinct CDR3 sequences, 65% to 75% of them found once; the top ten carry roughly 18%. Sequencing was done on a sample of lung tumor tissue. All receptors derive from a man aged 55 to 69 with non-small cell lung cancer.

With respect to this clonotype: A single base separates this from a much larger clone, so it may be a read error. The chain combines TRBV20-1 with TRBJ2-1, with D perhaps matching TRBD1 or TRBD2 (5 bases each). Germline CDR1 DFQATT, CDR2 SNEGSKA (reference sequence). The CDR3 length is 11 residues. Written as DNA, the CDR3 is TGCAGTGCTAATTTGGGGGATGAGCTGTTCTTC. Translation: CSANLGDELFF.

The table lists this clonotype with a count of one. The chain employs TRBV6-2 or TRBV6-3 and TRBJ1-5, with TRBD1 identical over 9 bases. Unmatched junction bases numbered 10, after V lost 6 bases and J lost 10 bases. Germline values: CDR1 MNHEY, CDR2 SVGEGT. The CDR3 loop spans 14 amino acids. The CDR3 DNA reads TGTGCCAGCAGGCGACAGGGGGTGACTCAACCCCAGCATTTT. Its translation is CASRRQGVTQPQHF.

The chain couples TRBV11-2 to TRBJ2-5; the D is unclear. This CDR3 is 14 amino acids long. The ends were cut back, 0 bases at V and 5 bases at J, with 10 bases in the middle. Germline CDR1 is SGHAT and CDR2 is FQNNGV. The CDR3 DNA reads TGTGCCAGCAGCTTAGATTATGAGGTGGAGACCCAGTACTTC. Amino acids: CASSLDYEVETQYF. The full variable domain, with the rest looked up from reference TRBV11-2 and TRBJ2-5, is EAGVAQSPRYKIIEKRQSVAFWCNPISGHATLYWYQQILGQGPKLLIQFQNNGVVDDSQLPKDRFSAERLKGVDSTLKIQPAKLEDSAVYLCASSLDYEVETQYFGPGTRLLVL.

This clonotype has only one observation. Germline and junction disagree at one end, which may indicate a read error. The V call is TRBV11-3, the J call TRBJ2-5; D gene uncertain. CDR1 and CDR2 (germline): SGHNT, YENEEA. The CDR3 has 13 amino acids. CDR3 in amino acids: CASSIDFSTTQCF. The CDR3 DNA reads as TGTGCCAGTAGCATAGATTTTTCAACAACCCAGTGCTTC.

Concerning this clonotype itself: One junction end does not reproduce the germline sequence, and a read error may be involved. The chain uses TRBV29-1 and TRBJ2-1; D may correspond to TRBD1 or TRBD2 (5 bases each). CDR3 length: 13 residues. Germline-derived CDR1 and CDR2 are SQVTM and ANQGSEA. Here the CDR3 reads CNVEKQLGDEQFF. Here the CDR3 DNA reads TGCAACGTTGAAAAACAGTTGGGGGATGAGCAGTTCTTC.

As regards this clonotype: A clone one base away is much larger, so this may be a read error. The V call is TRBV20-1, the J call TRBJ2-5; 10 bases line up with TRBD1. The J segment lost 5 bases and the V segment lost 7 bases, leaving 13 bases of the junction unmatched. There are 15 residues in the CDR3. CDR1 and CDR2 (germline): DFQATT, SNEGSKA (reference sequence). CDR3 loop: CSVTPTGGRWETQYF. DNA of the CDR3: TGCAGTGTGACCCCGACAGGGGGCAGGTGGGAGACCCAGTACTTC.

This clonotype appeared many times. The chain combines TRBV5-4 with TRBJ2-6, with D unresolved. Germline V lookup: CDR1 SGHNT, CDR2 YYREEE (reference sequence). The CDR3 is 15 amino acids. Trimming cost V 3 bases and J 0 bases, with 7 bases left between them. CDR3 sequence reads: CASSSAHSGANVLTF. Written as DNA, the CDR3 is TGTGCCAGCAGCTCCGCACACTCTGGGGCCAACGTCCTGACTTTC.

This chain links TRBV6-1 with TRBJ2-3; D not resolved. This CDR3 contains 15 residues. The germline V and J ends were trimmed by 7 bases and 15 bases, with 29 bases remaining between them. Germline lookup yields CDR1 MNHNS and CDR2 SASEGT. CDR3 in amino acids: CASIEGIGYTDMQYF. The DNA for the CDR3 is TGTGCCAGCATCGAAGGCATAGGGTACACAGATATGCAATATTTT.

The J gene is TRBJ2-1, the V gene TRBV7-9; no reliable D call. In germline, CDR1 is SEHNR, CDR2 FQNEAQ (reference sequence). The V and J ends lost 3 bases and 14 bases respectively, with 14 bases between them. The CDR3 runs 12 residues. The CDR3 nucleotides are TGTGCCAGCAGCTTCGCTGAACTGGGGAAGTTCTTC. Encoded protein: CASSFAELGKFF.

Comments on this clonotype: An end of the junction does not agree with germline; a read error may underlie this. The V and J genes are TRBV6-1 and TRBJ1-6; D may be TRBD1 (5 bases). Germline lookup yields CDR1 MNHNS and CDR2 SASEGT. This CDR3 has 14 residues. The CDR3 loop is CASRVGQNNSPHHF. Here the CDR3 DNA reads TGTGCCAGCAGGGTGGGGCAGAACAATTCACCCCACCACTTT.

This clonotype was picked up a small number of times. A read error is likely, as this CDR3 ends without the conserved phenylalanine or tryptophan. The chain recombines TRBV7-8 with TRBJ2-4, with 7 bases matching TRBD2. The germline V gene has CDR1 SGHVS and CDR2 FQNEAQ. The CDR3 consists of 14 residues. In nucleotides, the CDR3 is TGCGCCAGCAGCTTTGGCGGGGGTGGTGACATTCAGTACCTC. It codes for CASSFGGGGDIQYL.

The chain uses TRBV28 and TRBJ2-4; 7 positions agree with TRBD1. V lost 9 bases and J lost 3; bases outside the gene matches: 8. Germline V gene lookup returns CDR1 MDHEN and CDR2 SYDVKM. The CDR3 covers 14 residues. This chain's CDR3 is CARSDDRVKNIQYF. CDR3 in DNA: TGTGCCAGGAGTGATGACAGGGTCAAAAACATTCAGTACTTC.

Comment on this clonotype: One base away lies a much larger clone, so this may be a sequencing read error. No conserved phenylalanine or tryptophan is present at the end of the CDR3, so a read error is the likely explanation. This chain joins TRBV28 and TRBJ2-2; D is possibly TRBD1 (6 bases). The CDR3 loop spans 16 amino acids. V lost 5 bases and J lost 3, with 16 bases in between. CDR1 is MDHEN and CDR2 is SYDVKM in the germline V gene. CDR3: CASSPTQDSYTGELFL. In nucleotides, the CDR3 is TGTGCCAGCAGTCCGACTCAGGACAGTTACACCGGGGAGCTGTTTCTT.

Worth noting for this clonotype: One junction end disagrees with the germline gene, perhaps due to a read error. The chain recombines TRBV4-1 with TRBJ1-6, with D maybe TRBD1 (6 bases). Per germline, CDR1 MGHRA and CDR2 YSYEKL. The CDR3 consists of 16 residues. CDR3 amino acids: CASSQIGTCGNSPLHF. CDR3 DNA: TGCGCCAGCAGCCAAATCGGGACATGTGGTAATTCACCCCTTCACTTT.

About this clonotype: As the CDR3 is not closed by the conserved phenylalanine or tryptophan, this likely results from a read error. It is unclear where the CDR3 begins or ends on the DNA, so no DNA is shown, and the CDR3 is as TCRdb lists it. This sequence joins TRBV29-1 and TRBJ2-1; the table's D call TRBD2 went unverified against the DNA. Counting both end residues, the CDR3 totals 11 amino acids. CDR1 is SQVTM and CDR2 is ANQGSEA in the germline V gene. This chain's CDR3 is CSRWTDNEQFL.

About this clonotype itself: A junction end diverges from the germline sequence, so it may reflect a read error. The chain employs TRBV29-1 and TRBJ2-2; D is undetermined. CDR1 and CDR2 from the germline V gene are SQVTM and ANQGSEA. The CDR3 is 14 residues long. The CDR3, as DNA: TGCAGGGTTGGTCCTGTTTCGAACACCGGGGAGCTGTTTTTT. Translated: CRVGPVSNTGELFF.

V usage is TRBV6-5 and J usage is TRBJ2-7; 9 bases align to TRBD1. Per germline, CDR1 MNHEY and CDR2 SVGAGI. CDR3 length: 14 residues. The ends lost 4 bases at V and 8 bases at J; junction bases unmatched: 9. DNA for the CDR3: TGTGCCAGCAGTTGGGGGACAGGGATGAGCAAGCAGTACTTC. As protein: CASSWGTGMSKQYF.

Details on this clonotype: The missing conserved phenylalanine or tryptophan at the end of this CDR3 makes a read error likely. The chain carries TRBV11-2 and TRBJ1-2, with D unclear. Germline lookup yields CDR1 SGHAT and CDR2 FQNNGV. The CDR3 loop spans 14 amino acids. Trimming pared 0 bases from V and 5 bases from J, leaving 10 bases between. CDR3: CASSLEQTIYGYTI. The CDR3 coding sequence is TGTGCCAGCAGCTTAGAGCAGACGATTTATGGCTACACCATC.

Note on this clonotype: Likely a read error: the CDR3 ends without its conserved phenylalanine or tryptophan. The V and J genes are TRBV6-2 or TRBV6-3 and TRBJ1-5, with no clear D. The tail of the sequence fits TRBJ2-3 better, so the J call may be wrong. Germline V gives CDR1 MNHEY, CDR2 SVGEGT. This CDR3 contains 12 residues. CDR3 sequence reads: CASGQAYQPQYS. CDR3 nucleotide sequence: TGTGCCAGCGGGCAGGCTTATCAGCCCCAGTATTCT.

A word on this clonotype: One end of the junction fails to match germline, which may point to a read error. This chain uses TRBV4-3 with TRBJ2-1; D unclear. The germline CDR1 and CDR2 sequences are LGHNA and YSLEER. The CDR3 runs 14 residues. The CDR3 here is CASSPKGPYTEQFF. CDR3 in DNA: TGCGCCAGCAGCCCAAAAGGACCTTACACTGAGCAGTTCTTC.